The entry below gives a single T cell receptor (beta chain) sequence along with its context. These data come from a study of cytomegalovirus exposure and HLA in healthy donors. Amplification used 60 Vbeta primers and 13 Jbeta primers. Generated by immunoSEQ multiplex PCR, the TCRdb table keeps only in-frame clones and is missing some. The sample includes 130,000 or so clones, 65% to 85% of them seen just once. This CDR3 is 16 amino acids long. Germline-derived CDR1 and CDR2 are SGHAT and FQNNGV. The receptor comes from a man aged 45-60 years in good health and CMV-seronegative. This chain joins TRBV11-2 and TRBJ2-5, with TRBD2 matching over 7 bases. TRBJ2-7 explains the end of the DNA better; the J call may be wrong. The sample taken for sequencing was PBMCs. The CDR3 DNA follows: TGTGCCAGCAGCGCGGAACCGGGACTATCGCTCAGCGAGCAGTACTTC. Its translation: CASSAEPGLSLSEQYF.